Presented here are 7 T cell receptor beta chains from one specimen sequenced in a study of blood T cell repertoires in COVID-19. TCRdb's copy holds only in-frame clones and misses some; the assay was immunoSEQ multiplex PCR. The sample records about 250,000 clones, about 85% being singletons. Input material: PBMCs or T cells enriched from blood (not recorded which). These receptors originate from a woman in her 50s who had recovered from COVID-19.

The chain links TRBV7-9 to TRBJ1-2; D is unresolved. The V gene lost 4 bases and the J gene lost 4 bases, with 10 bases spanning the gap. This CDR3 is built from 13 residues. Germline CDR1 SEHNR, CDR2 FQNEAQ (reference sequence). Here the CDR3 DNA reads TGTGCCAGCAGCTCCACTCCTGGCTATGGCTACACCTTC. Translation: CASSSTPGYGYTF. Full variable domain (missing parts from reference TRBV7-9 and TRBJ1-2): DTGVSQNPRHKITKRGQNVTFRCDPISEHNRLYWYRQTLGQGPEFLTYFQNEAQLEKSRLLSDRFSAERPKGSFSTLEIQRTEQGDSAMYLCASSSTPGYGYTFGSGTRLTVV.

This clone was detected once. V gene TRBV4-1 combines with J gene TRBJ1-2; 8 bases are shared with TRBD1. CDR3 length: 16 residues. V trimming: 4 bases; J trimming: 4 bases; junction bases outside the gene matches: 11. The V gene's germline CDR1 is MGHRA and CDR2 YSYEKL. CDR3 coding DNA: TGCGCCAGCAGCCCGGGCCAGGGGGCCGTCGTCTATGGCTACACCTTC. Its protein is CASSPGQGAVVYGYTF.

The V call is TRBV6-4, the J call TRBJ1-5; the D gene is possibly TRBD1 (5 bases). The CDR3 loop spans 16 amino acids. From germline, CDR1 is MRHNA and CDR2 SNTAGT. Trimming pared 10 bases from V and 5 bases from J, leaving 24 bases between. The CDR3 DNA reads TGTGCCAACGCGCTGGGGGGGGTCAGGGAGGATCAGCCCCAGCATTTT. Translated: CANALGGVREDQPQHF.

In DNA, the CDR3 is TGTGCCAGCAGTTTTGGCAACTACGAGCAGTACTTC. Its protein product is CASSFGNYEQYF. This chain uses TRBV28 with TRBJ2-7; no reliable D call. Germline CDR1 and CDR2: MDHEN and SYDVKM. This CDR3 has 12 residues. Deletions cut 3 bases from V and 3 bases from J, with 6 bases between.

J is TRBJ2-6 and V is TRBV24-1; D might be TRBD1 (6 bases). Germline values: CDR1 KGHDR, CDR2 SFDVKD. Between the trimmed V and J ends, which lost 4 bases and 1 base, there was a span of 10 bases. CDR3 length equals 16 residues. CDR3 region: CATSDHRASGANVLTF. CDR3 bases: TGTGCCACCAGTGACCACAGGGCTTCTGGGGCCAACGTCCTGACTTTC.

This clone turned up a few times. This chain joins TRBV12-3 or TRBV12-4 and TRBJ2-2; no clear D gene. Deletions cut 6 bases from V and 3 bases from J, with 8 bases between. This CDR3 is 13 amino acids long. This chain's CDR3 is CASSMEYTGELFF. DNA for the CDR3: TGTGCCAGCAGCATGGAGTACACCGGGGAGCTGTTTTTT.

The CDR3 sequence: CASRTGGLTNEKLFF. In DNA form, the CDR3 reads TGTGCCAGCAGAACAGGGGGTTTAACTAATGAAAAACTGTTTTTT. The V call is TRBV28, the J call TRBJ1-4, with 8 bases lining up with TRBD1. CDR3 length: 15 amino acids. Germline V gene data show CDR1 as MDHEN and CDR2 as SYDVKM. V shed 6 bases, J shed 1 base, and the junction held 4 bases outside the gene matches. The whole variable domain, filled in from reference TRBV28 and TRBJ1-4, reads DVKVTQSSRYLVKRTGEKVFLECVQDMDHENMFWYRQDPGLGLRLIYFSYDVKMKEKGDIPEGYSVSREKKERFSLILESASTNQTSMYLCASRTGGLTNEKLFFGSGTQLSVL.